This T cell receptor (beta chain) was sequenced for a study of preoperative IRX-2 immunotherapy in early breast cancer. The CDR3 consists of 16 residues. V was shortened by 3 bases and J by 0 bases, with 14 bases between the two germline ends. Germline V gene lookup returns CDR1 MNHGY and CDR2 SAAAGT. Stated treatment: preoperative locoregional IRX-2 cytokine immunotherapy. Samples came from a phase Ib trial of preoperative locoregional IRX-2 cytokine immunotherapy. Sequencing was performed with immunoSEQ multiplex PCR; in TCRdb, only in-frame clones are kept and a portion is missing. The sample records around 38,000 clones, 70% to 85% being singletons.

The sample here was tumor tissue, taken after IRX-2 immunotherapy. The receptor was isolated from a human donor with breast cancer. This chain joins TRBV6-8 and TRBJ1-1, with unresolved D. DNA for the CDR3: TGTGCCAGCAGTTATAGGAGGCCCTCATTGAACACTGAAGCTTTCTTT. Translated, it gives CASSYRRPSLNTEAFF.